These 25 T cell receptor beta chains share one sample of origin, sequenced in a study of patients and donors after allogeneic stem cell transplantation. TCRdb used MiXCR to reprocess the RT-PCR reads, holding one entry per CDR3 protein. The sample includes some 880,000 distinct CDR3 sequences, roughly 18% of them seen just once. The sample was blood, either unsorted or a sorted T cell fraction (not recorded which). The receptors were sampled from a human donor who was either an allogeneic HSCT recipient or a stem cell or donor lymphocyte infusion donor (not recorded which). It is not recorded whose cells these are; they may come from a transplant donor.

CDR3 protein: CSATGTGAPGYTF. CDR3 DNA: TGCAGTGCTACCGGGACAGGGGCTCCTGGCTACACCTTC. This chain uses TRBV20-1 with TRBJ1-2, with TRBD1 matching over 10 bases. CDR1 is DFQATT and CDR2 is SNEGSKA in the germline V gene (reference sequence). V shed 4 bases, J shed 7 bases, and the junction held 6 bases outside the gene matches. The CDR3 is made up of 13 amino acids.

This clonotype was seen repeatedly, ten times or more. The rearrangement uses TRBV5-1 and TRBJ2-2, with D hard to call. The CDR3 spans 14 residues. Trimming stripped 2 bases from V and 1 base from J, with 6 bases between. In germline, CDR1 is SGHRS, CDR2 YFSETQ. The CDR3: CASSLTQNTGELFF. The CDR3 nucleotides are TGCGCCAGCAGCTTAACGCAGAACACCGGGGAGCTGTTTTTT.

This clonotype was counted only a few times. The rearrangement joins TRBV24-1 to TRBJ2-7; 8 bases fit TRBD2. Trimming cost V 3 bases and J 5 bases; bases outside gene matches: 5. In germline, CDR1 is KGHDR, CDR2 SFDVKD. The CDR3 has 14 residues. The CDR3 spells CATSDPSGSHEQYF. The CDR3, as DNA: TGTGCCACCAGTGATCCCAGCGGGAGCCACGAGCAGTACTTC.

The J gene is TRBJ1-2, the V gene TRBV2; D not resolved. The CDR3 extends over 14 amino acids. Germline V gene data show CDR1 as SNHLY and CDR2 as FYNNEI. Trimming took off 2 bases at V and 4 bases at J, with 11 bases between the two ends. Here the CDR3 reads CASSETTALYGYTF. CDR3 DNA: TGTGCCAGCAGTGAAACTACAGCCCTCTATGGCTACACCTTC.

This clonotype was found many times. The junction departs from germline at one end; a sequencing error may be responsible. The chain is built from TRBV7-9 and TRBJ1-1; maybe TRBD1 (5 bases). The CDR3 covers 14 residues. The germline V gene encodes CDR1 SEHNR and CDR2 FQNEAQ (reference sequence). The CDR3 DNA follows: TGCGCCAGCAGCTCCGGGGGAGGAAACACTGAAGCTTTCTTT. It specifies CASSSGGGNTEAFF.

CDR3: CASSLANRLAKNIQYF. CDR3 nucleotide sequence: TGTGCCAGCAGCTTAGCGAACAGGCTAGCCAAAAACATTCAGTACTTC. The chain combines TRBV7-2 with TRBJ2-4; D is perhaps TRBD1 (5 bases). V was clipped by 0 bases and J by 0 bases, with 9 bases between them. Germline CDR1 and CDR2: SGHTA and FQGNSA. The CDR3 runs to 16 residues.

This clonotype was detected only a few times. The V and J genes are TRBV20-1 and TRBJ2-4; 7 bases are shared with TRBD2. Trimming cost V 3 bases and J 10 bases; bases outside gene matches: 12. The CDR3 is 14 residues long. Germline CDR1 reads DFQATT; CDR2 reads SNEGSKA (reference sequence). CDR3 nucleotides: TGCAGTGCTAGTCCCGTCGCGGGAGTGGGAATTCAGTACTTC. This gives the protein CSASPVAGVGIQYF.

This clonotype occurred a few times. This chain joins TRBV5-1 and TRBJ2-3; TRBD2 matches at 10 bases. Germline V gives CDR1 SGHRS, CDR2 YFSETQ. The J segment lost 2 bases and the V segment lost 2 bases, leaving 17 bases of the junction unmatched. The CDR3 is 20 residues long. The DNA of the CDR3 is TGCGCCAGCAGCTTAGGGGCGGATGCGGGGAGCGGGGGGGCCACAGATACGCAGTATTTT. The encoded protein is CASSLGADAGSGGATDTQYF.

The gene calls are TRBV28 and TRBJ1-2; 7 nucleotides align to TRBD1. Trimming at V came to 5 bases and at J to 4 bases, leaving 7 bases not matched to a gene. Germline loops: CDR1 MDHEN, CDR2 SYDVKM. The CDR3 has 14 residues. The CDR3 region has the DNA TGTGCCAGCAGTCCGCACAGGGGAGCCTATGGCTACACCTTC. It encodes CASSPHRGAYGYTF.

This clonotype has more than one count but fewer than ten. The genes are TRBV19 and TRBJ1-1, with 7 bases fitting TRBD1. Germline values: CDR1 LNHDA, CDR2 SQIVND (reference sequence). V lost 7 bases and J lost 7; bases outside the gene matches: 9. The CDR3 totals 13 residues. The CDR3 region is CASKEGGGGEAFF. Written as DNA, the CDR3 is TGTGCCAGTAAGGAAGGGGGCGGGGGTGAAGCTTTCTTT.

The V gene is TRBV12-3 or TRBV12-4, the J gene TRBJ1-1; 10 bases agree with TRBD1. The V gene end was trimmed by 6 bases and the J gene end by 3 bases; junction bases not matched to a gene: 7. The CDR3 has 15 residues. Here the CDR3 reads CASRRQGAWDTEAFF. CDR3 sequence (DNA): TGTGCCAGCAGGAGACAGGGGGCTTGGGACACTGAAGCTTTCTTT.

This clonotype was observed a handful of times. CDR3 bases: TGTGCCACCAGCACTACAGGACCCTACGAGCAGTACTTC. Its protein product is CATSTTGPYEQYF. The chain links TRBV15 to TRBJ2-7, with D perhaps matching TRBD1 (5 bases). The CDR3 loop spans 13 amino acids. Germline lookup yields CDR1 LNHNV and CDR2 YYDKDF (reference sequence). V dropped 4 bases and J dropped 2 bases, with 9 bases sitting between them.

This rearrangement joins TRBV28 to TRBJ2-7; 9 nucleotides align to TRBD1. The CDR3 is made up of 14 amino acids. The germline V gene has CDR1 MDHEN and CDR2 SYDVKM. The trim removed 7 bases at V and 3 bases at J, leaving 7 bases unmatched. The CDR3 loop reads CASNTGGANYEQYF. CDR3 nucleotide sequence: TGTGCCAGCAACACAGGGGGCGCAAACTACGAGCAGTACTTC.

CDR3 in DNA: TGTGCCAGCAGTCGACAGGCCGTGAACACTGAAGCTTTCTTT. It is translated as CASSRQAVNTEAFF. The chain uses TRBV12-3 or TRBV12-4 and TRBJ1-1; possibly TRBD1 for D (6 bases). Trimming left V 5 bases short and J 0 bases short, with 10 bases between. This CDR3 contains 14 residues.

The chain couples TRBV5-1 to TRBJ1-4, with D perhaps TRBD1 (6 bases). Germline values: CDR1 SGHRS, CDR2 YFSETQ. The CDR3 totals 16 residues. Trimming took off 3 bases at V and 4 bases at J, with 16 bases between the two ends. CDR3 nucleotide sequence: TGCGCCAGCAGCTCCGGACCCGGAGGGGGTAATGAAAAACTGTTTTTT. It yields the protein CASSSGPGGGNEKLFF.

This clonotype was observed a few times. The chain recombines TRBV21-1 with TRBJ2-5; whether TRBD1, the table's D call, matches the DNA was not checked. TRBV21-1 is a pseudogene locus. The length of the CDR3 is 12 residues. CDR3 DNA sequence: TGTGCCAGTACAGGGAAGGTAGAGACCCAGTACTTC. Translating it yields CASTGKVETQYF.

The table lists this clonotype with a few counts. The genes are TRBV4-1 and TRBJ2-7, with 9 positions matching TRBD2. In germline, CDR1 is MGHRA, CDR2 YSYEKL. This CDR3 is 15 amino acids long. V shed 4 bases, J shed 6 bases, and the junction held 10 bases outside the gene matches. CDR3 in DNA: TGCGCCAGCAGCCGGATAGCGGGAGACGACGGCGAGCAGTACTTC. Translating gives CASSRIAGDDGEQYF.

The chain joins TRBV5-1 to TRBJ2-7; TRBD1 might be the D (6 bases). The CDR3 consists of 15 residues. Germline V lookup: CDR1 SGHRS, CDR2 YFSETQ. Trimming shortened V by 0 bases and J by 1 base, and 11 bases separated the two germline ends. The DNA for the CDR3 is TGCGCCAGCAGCTTGGGGTGGACAGTATCCTACGAGCAGTACTTC. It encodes CASSLGWTVSYEQYF.

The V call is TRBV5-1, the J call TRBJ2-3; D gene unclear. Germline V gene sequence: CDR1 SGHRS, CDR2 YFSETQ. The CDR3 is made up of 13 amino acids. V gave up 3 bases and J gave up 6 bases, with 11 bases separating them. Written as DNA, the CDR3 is TGCGCCAGCAGCTCGGCCCCGAGGGATACGCAGTATTTT. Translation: CASSSAPRDTQYF.

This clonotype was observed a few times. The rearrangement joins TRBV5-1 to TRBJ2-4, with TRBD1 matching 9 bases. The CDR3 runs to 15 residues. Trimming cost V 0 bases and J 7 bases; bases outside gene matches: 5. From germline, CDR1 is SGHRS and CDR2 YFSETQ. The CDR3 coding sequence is TGCGCCAGCAGCTTGGCCGGGGGGACAGGGAACATTCAGTACTTC. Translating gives CASSLAGGTGNIQYF.

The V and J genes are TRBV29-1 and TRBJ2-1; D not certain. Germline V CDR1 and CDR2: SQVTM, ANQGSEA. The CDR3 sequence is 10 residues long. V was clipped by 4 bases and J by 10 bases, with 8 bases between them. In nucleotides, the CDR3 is TGCAGCGTTGTATCGAGGGAGCAGTTCTTC. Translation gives CSVVSREQFF.

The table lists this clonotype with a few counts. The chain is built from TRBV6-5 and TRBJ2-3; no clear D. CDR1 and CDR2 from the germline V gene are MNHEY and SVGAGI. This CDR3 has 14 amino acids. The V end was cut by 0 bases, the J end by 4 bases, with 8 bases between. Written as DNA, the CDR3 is TGTGCCAGCAGTTACTCAAGGGTCTCAGATACGCAGTATTTT. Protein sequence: CASSYSRVSDTQYF.

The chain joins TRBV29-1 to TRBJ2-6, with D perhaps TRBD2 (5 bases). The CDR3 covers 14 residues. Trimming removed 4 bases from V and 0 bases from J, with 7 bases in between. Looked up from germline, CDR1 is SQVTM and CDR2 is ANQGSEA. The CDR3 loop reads CSVVGISGANVLTF. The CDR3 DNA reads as TGCAGCGTTGTCGGGATCTCTGGGGCCAACGTCCTGACTTTC.

As DNA, the CDR3 is TGTGCCAGCAGCGCAAACCCGGGACAGGGGTCTCATAGAGTGCGGGAGCTGTTTTTT. As protein: CASSANPGQGSHRVRELFF. V usage is TRBV7-3 and J usage is TRBJ2-2, with TRBD1 matching 10 bases. V was clipped by 5 bases and J by 9 bases; unmatched bases: 21. This CDR3 comprises 19 residues. CDR1 SGHTA and CDR2 FQGTGA come from the germline V gene.

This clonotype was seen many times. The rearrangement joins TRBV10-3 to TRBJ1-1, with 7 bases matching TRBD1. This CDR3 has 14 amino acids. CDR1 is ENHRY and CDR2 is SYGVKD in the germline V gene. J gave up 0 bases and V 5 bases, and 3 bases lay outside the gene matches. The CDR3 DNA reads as TGTGCCATCAGTCCGGGACAGATGAACACTGAAGCTTTCTTT. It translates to CAISPGQMNTEAFF.